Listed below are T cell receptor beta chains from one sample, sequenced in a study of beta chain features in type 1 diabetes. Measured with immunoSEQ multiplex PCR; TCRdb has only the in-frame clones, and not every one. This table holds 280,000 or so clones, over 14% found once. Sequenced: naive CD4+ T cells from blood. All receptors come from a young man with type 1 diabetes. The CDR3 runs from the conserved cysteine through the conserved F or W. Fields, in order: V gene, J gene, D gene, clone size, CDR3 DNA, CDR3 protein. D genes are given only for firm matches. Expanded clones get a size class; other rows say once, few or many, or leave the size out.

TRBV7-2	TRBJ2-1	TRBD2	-	TGTGCCAGCAGCTCTCGACGGACTAGCGCATACAATGAGCAGTTCTTC	CASSSRRTSAYNEQFF
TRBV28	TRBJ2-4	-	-	TGTGCCAGCAGTTTAGAGGGAGACATTCAGTACTTC	CASSLEGDIQYF
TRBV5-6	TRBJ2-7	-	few	TGTGCCAGCAGGCGCCCCTCGGGGAAGGACGAGCAGTACTTC	CASRRPSGKDEQYF
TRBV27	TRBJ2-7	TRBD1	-	TGTGCCAGCAGTAGCCAAACCGGGACAGGGGAGGCACCCTACGAGCAGTACTTC	CASSSQTGTGEAPYEQYF
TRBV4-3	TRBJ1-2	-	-	TGCGCCAGCAGCCAAGATAAACAGGGACGATATGGCTACACCTTC	CASSQDKQGRYGYTF
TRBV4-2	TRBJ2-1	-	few	TGTGCCAGCAGCCAAGAATCAATTCGGGGACTTTACAATGAGCAGTTCTTC	CASSQESIRGLYNEQFF
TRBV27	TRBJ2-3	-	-	TGTGCCAGCAGTTTATATCCGGGGGTAGACACAGATACGCAGTATTTT	CASSLYPGVDTDTQYF
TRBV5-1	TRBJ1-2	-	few	TGCGCCAGCAGCTTAGACAGCTCTAACTATGGCTACACCTTC	CASSLDSSNYGYTF
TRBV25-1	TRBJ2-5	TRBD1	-	TGTGCCAGCAGTGAATCTAGACAGGGGGGAGAGACCCAGTACTTC	CASSESRQGGETQYF
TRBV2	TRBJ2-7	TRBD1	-	TGTGCCAGCAGCGCACAGGGGATCGCCTACGAGCAGTACTTC	CASSAQGIAYEQYF
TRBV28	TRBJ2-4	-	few	TGTGCCAGCAGTCCACTAGCCAAAAACATTCAGTACTTC	CASSPLAKNIQYF
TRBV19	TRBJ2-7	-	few	TGTGCCAGTAGTCTCAGGGGCGAGCAGTACTTC	CASSLRGEQYF
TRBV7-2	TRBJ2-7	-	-	TGTGCCAGCAGCTTGGCGGGGACCTACGAGCAGTACTTC	CASSLAGTYEQYF
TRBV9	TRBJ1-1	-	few	TGTGCCAGCAGCGTATCCCCAACATTGAACACTGAAGCTTTCTTT	CASSVSPTLNTEAFF
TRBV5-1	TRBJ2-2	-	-	TGCGCCAGCAGCCCGGACGGGGGTAGGACCGGGGAGCTGTTTTTT	CASSPDGGRTGELFF
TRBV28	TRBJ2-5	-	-	TGTGCCAGCAGTTCCCTTCGGGAGACCCAGTACTTC	CASSSLRETQYF
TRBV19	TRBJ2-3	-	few	TGTGCCAGTAGTGCCGCCCGGGCGGGACGAATCGCAGATACGCAGTATTTT	CASSAARAGRIADTQYF
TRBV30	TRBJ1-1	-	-	TGTGCCTGGAGTATTGGACGGGCGGGGTGGACTGAAGCTTTCTTT	CAWSIGRAGWTEAFF
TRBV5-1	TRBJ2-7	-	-	TGCGCCAGCAGCTTGGCTCCCCAGACCTACGAGCAGTACTTC	CASSLAPQTYEQYF
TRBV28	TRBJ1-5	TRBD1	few	TGTGCCAGCAGTTTATGGGGGACAGGGGGGCAGCCCCAGCATTTT	CASSLWGTGGQPQHF
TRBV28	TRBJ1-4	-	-	TGTGCCAGCAGCCACCAAGCATTTCGTAGGTCGGGTGAAAAACTGTTTTTT	CASSHQAFRRSGEKLFF
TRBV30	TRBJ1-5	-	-	TGTGCCTGGAGTGTACAGGCAGGACCTCAGCCCCAGCATTTT	CAWSVQAGPQPQHF
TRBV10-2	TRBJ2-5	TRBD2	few	TGCGCCAGCAGAGTAGCGGGAGGGCAAGAGACCCAGTACTTC	CASRVAGGQETQYF
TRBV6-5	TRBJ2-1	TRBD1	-	TGTGCCAGCAGTTATTTCACCGGGACAGGGGTGAATGAGCAGTTCTTC	CASSYFTGTGVNEQFF
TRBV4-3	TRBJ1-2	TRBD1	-	TGCGCCAGCAGCCCCGTCACAGGGGCCGACTATGGCTACACCTTC	CASSPVTGADYGYTF
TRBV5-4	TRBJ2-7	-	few	TGTGCCAGCAGCTCTACAGGGAGGGAGGGCGAGCAGTACTTC	CASSSTGREGEQYF
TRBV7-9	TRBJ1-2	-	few	TGTGCCAGCAGCTTATTCAAGGGTGGGGCAGACGATGGCTACACCTTC	CASSLFKGGADDGYTF
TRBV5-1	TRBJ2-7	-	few	TGCGCCAGCAGCTTGATCCGGGGGACCTATTTGCACGAGCAGTACTTC	CASSLIRGTYLHEQYF
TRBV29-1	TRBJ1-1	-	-	TGCAGCGTTTCCCCCAACACGGAAGCTTTCTTT	CSVSPNTEAFF
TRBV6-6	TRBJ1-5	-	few	TGTGCCAGCAGTTACTCTGCGGGGGCGGGGAGGCATTTT	CASSYSAGAGRHF
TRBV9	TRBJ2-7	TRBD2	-	TGTGCCAGCAGCGTCGGGACTAGCAGCTCCTACGAGCAGTACTTC	CASSVGTSSSYEQYF
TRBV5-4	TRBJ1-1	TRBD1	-	TGTGCCAGCAGCGTTGAAAACAGGGGAGCTTTCTTT	CASSVENRGAFF
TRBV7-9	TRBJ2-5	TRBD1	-	TGTGCCAGCAGCTTAGCCCGGGACAGGGTTGTAGAGACCCAGTACTTC	CASSLARDRVVETQYF
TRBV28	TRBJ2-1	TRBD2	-	TGTGCCAGCAAACTCACTAGCGGGATCTCCTACAATGAGCAGTTCTTC	CASKLTSGISYNEQFF
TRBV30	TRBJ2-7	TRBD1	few	TGTGCCTGGAGTGTACTGGCGACGAAGGGGGCTGACGAGCAGTACTTC	CAWSVLATKGADEQYF
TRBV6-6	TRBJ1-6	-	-	TGTGCCAGCAGCACGGGGGGCTCACCCCTCCACTTT	CASSTGGSPLHF
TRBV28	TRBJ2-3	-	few	TGTGCCAGCTTTCAGAGGCGGGATACGCAGTATTTT	CASFQRRDTQYF
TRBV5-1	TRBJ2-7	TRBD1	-	TGCGCCAGCAGCTTGCATGGGACAGGGGAGTACGAGCAGTACTTC	CASSLHGTGEYEQYF
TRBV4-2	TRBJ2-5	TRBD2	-	TGTGCCAGCAGCCAGACTAGCGGGGGGGCCTGGGAGACCCAGTACTTC	CASSQTSGGAWETQYF
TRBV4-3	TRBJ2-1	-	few	TGCGCCAGCAGCCGGAAGGGGTCCGCGAGCTCCTACAATGAGCAGTTCTTC	CASSRKGSASSYNEQFF
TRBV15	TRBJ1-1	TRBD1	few	TGTGCCACCAGCAGCCTCGGACAGGGGAACACTGAAGCTTTCTTT	CATSSLGQGNTEAFF
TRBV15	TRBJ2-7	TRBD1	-	TGTGCCACCAGCAGTCTTGGGGCAGGGGGCTACGAGCAGTACTTC	CATSSLGAGGYEQYF
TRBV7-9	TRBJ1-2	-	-	TGTGCCAGCAGCTTAGACAGCTTGACGGATGGCTACACCTTC	CASSLDSLTDGYTF
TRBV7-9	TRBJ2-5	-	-	TGTGCCAGCAGCGCCAGACGGGAAGAGACCCAGTACTTC	CASSARREETQYF
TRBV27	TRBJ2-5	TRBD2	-	TGTGCCAGCAGTTTCGGACTAGCGGGGGGGGACCGGAAGACCCAGTACTTC	CASSFGLAGGDRKTQYF